These 25 T cell receptor beta chains came from one sample sequenced in a study of spatial heterogeneity in lung cancer. Time point defined: blood at routine non-recurrence follow-up after resection. Researchers sequenced whole RNA taken from tumor, nontumor lung or frozen PBMC without sorting. TCRdb itself ran the 5' RACE reads through MiXCR, one entry per CDR3 protein. The profile shows about 52,000 distinct CDR3 sequences, roughly 7.4% of them singletons. The starting material was PBMCs, obtained at follow-up. Receptors originate from a female donor with early-stage non-small cell lung cancer.

This chain joins TRBV6-1 and TRBJ1-5, with 7 bases matching TRBD1. J lost 1 base, V lost 7 bases, and 7 bases had no gene match. The germline gives CDR1 MNHNS, CDR2 SASEGT. The CDR3 is 15 amino acids. The CDR3 region is CASTWDRWSNQPQHF. The CDR3 region has the DNA TGTGCCAGCACTTGGGACAGATGGAGCAATCAGCCCCAGCATTTT.

This clonotype was counted only a few times. This sequence joins TRBV12-3 or TRBV12-4 and TRBJ2-3; 7 positions agree with TRBD2. V lost 5 bases to trimming and J lost 2 bases; unmatched junction nucleotides: 7. This CDR3 is built from 15 residues. For the CDR3, the DNA is TGTGCCAGCAGTCCTAGCGGAATTACCACAGATACGCAGTATTTT. It is translated as CASSPSGITTDTQYF.

The genes are TRBV7-9 and TRBJ1-2; 11 nucleotides match TRBD1. This CDR3 is 14 amino acids long. Looked up from germline, CDR1 is SEHNR and CDR2 is FQNEAQ (reference sequence). V shed 5 bases and J 8 bases; nucleotides not matched to a gene: 7. The DNA of the CDR3 is TGTGCCAGCAGCCTATGGACAGGGGGCGGCGGCTACACCTTC. This gives the protein CASSLWTGGGGYTF.

The gene calls are TRBV5-1 and TRBJ2-7; maybe TRBD1 (6 bases). The germline V and J ends were trimmed by 2 bases and 6 bases, with 12 bases remaining between them. CDR1 is SGHRS and CDR2 is YFSETQ in the germline V gene. The length of the CDR3 is 13 residues. This chain's CDR3 is CASSLNQGSEQYF. The CDR3, as DNA: TGCGCCAGCAGCTTAAATCAGGGGAGCGAGCAGTACTTC.

The CDR3 nucleotides are TGTGCCAGCAGCACCGGACAGGACCTAAGCAATCAGCCCCAGCATTTT. Residues: CASSTGQDLSNQPQHF. The chain is built from TRBV9 and TRBJ1-5, with 7 bases aligning to TRBD1. This CDR3 is 16 amino acids long. Germline CDR1 is SGDLS and CDR2 is YYNGEE. V was pared by 4 bases and J by 1 base, with 8 bases of the junction left unmatched.

The V and J genes are TRBV20-1 and TRBJ1-1; D ambiguous. The CDR3 totals 14 residues. Germline V lookup: CDR1 DFQATT, CDR2 SNEGSKA (reference sequence). V lost 0 bases to trimming and J lost 0 bases, with 8 bases between them. CDR3 in amino acids: CSARDQPMNTEAFF. DNA for the CDR3: TGCAGTGCTAGAGATCAACCAATGAACACTGAAGCTTTCTTT.

This clonotype has only a few counts. This sequence joins TRBV7-2 and TRBJ2-7; 9 bases agree with TRBD1. Losses at the gene ends were 7 bases for V and 0 bases for J; bases not matched to a gene: 4. Germline loops: CDR1 SGHTA, CDR2 FQGNSA. The CDR3 spans 14 residues. This CDR3 reads CASTWDRASYEQYF. The DNA of the CDR3 is TGTGCCAGCACCTGGGACAGGGCCTCCTACGAGCAGTACTTC.

The rearrangement uses TRBV6-2 or TRBV6-3 and TRBJ1-6; D not resolved. V gave up 0 bases and J gave up 0 bases, with 9 bases separating them. The CDR3 runs 17 residues. CDR1 MNHEY and CDR2 SVGEGT come from the germline V gene. This CDR3 reads CASSYSKSASYNSPLHF. The CDR3 DNA reads as TGTGCCAGCAGTTACTCGAAGTCAGCCTCCTATAATTCACCCCTCCACTTT.

In this sample, this clonotype turned up a few times. The chain is built from TRBV24-1 and TRBJ1-2; D is undetermined. V lost 1 base, J lost 8 bases, and 10 bases lay in between. Germline CDR1 KGHDR, CDR2 SFDVKD. CDR3 size: 13 residues. This chain's CDR3 is CATSDLSSPGYTF. The CDR3 region has the DNA TGTGCCACCAGTGATTTAAGCTCCCCCGGCTACACCTTC.

This clonotype was seen repeatedly, ten times or more. The chain couples TRBV24-1 to TRBJ2-7; D remains unclear. CDR3 length equals 13 residues. V lost 1 base to trimming and J lost 1 base, with 4 bases between them. Germline V CDR1 and CDR2: KGHDR, SFDVKD. The CDR3 sequence is CATSDFRSYEQYF. The DNA of the CDR3 is TGTGCCACCAGTGATTTTCGTTCCTACGAGCAGTACTTC.

This clonotype was seen ten or more times. V is TRBV4-1 and J is TRBJ1-2, with TRBD1 as a possible D gene (5 bases). In germline, CDR1 is MGHRA, CDR2 YSYEKL. The V end lost 6 bases, the J end lost 8 bases, and 10 bases lay between the germline ends. This CDR3 has 11 residues. The CDR3 region has the DNA TGCGCCAGCAGAGCGGACATGGGCTACACCTTC. Its translation is CASRADMGYTF.

The chain employs TRBV29-1 and TRBJ2-6, with TRBD1 matching 9 bases. The CDR3 is made up of 15 amino acids. Trimming took 6 bases from V and 0 from J; bases not matched to a gene: 3. The germline CDR1 and CDR2 sequences are SQVTM and ANQGSEA. This CDR3 is CSVSTGGSGANVLTF. CDR3 bases: TGCAGCGTGTCGACAGGGGGCTCTGGGGCCAACGTCCTGACTTTC.

This clonotype was counted only a few times. This chain uses TRBV12-3 or TRBV12-4 with TRBJ2-3, with TRBD2 matching 10 bases. Trimming at V came to 4 bases and at J to 7 bases, leaving 11 bases not matched to a gene. The CDR3 runs 16 residues. Here the CDR3 reads CASSSSSGGAIYTQYF. CDR3 DNA sequence: TGTGCCAGCAGTTCTTCAAGCGGGGGGGCCATATATACGCAGTATTTT.

This clonotype was seen repeatedly, ten times or more. V is TRBV20-1 and J is TRBJ1-2, with 10 bases that match TRBD1. This CDR3 comprises 14 residues. Per germline, CDR1 DFQATT and CDR2 SNEGSKA (reference sequence). V lost 3 bases and J lost 5; bases outside the gene matches: 6. CDR3 DNA sequence: TGCAGTGCTAGTCTAGGGGACAGGGGATATGGCTACACCTTC. Its translation is CSASLGDRGYGYTF.

This clonotype has ten or more counts. The chain recombines TRBV7-8 with TRBJ1-1, with a tentative D call TRBD1 (5 bases). CDR3 length equals 13 residues. V was cut by 11 bases and J by 1 base, with 14 bases left in between. CDR1 and CDR2 (germline): SGHVS, FQNEAQ. The CDR3: CAGKRRENTEAFF. The CDR3 DNA reads as TGTGCCGGGAAACGCAGGGAGAACACTGAAGCTTTCTTT.

With regard to this clonotype: Given the absence of the conserved phenylalanine or tryptophan at the CDR3 end, a read error is likely. The gene calls are TRBV18 and TRBJ2-7; 10 nucleotides align to TRBD2. Germline V gene data show CDR1 as KGHSH and CDR2 as LQKENI. V was pared by 3 bases and J by 2 bases, with 1 base of the junction left unmatched. There are 14 residues in the CDR3. CDR3 sequence (DNA): TGTGCCAGCTCACCGAGCGGGGGGGCCTACGAGCAGTACTCC. Protein product: CASSPSGGAYEQYS.

This clonotype was counted many times. The chain recombines TRBV5-6 with TRBJ2-5, with 8 bases identical to TRBD1. There are 15 residues in the CDR3. Germline CDR1 and CDR2: SGHDT and YYEEEE. The J segment lost 4 bases and the V segment lost 4 bases, leaving 9 bases of the junction unmatched. The DNA for the CDR3 is TGTGCCAGCAGCATTTACGGGACAGGTTTAGAGACCCAGTACTTC. Translation gives CASSIYGTGLETQYF.

This clonotype was found many times. The chain links TRBV7-2 to TRBJ2-2; 7 bases agree with TRBD1. The CDR3 runs 14 residues. Trimming removed 3 bases from V and 6 bases from J; junction bases left unmatched: 4. The germline V gene has CDR1 SGHTA and CDR2 FQGNSA. The CDR3 region has the DNA TGTGCCAGCAGCTTTAGAGGGGGCGCCGGGGAGCTGTTTTTT. Translating gives CASSFRGGAGELFF.

The V and J genes are TRBV19 and TRBJ1-2; D unclear. The V gene lost 1 base and the J gene lost 2 bases, with 5 bases spanning the gap. The CDR3 runs to 13 residues. Germline V gene sequence: CDR1 LNHDA, CDR2 SQIVND (reference sequence). CDR3 sequence reads: CASSIGLNYGYTF. The CDR3 bases are TGTGCCAGTAGTATAGGACTAAACTATGGCTACACCTTC.

This clonotype was recorded at least ten times. The gene calls are TRBV7-8 and TRBJ1-5; D possibly corresponds to TRBD1 (6 bases). V lost 2 bases, J lost 0 bases, and 17 bases lay in between. This CDR3 has 18 amino acids. Per germline, CDR1 SGHVS and CDR2 FQNEAQ. CDR3 nucleotide sequence: TGTGCCAGCAGCTTACGGTCAACAGGGCTTAATAGCAATCAGCCCCAGCATTTT. It translates to CASSLRSTGLNSNQPQHF.

This clonotype has only a few counts. The chain employs TRBV11-2 and TRBJ1-4; 10 bases match TRBD1. The CDR3 has 13 amino acids. CDR1 and CDR2 (germline): SGHAT, FQNNGV. V was pared by 5 bases and J by 10 bases, with 4 bases of the junction left unmatched. The CDR3 DNA follows: TGTGCCAGCAGCCGGTGGGACAGGGGAAAACTGTTTTTT. It yields the protein CASSRWDRGKLFF.

This clonotype occurred many times. The rearrangement links TRBV2 to TRBJ2-5, with 9 nucleotides matching TRBD2. The germline V gene has CDR1 SNHLY and CDR2 FYNNEI. This CDR3 has 15 residues. J lost 5 bases, V lost 5 bases, and 9 bases had no gene match. CDR3 sequence (DNA): TGTGCCAGCAGTTCCCAGGGACTAGCCGGGGAGACCCAGTACTTC. It is translated as CASSSQGLAGETQYF.

There are many counts of this clonotype. The chain combines TRBV3-1 with TRBJ2-1, with 8 bases that match TRBD1. The V and J ends lost 4 bases and 6 bases, in that order; junction bases with no gene match: 8. The germline V gene has CDR1 LGHDT and CDR2 YNNKEL (reference sequence). The CDR3 sequence is 15 residues long. CDR3 sequence reads: CASSPTGVYLNEQFF. CDR3 DNA: TGTGCCAGCAGCCCGACAGGGGTTTATCTCAATGAGCAGTTCTTC.

The chain employs TRBV10-2 and TRBJ2-2; tentative D call: TRBD2 (7 bases). The ends were cut back, 6 bases at V and 6 bases at J, with 17 bases in the middle. The CDR3 is made up of 15 amino acids. Germline-derived CDR1 and CDR2 are WSHSY and SAAADI. The CDR3 DNA is TGCGCCAGCAGAAGACTAGCTCAGGGGTCCGGGGAGCTGTTTTTT. Amino acid sequence: CASRRLAQGSGELFF.

Many counts were recorded for this clonotype. V is TRBV7-2 and J is TRBJ1-1, with TRBD1 identical over 12 bases. The CDR3 totals 16 residues. Germline V lookup: CDR1 SGHTA, CDR2 FQGNSA. The ends lost 6 bases at V and 5 bases at J; junction bases unmatched: 10. The CDR3 region has the DNA TGTGCCAGCAGATGGGGACAGGGGGCTATGTATACTGAAGCTTTCTTT. This encodes CASRWGQGAMYTEAFF.